The clone carrying this TCR beta chain has a count of ten or more. These data belong to a study of early T cells in non-severe SARS-CoV-2 infection. Separate cDNA molecules each had unique molecular identifiers attached to them. TCRdb re-analysed the 5' RACE reads in MiXCR, keeping a single row per CDR3 protein. Among roughly 71,000 distinct CDR3 sequences listed, about 13% were seen once. V lost 6 bases to trimming and J lost 10 bases, with 10 bases between them. The CDR3 consists of 11 residues. Germline V CDR1 and CDR2: MGHRA, YSYEKL. The sample taken for sequencing was whole blood. This chain links TRBV4-1 with TRBJ2-1; D assignment may be TRBD1 or TRBD2 (6 bases each). The receptor was isolated from an adult who was a healthcare worker with PCR-confirmed SARS-CoV-2 infection or an uninfected control (not recorded which). In nucleotides, the CDR3 is TGCGCCAGCAGTGGGGGGCCGGAGCAGTTCTTC. This gives the protein CASSGGPEQFF.